This TCR beta chain was profiled in a study of cytomegalovirus exposure and HLA in healthy donors. Overall study findings and caveats: Presence/absence analyses rested on an assumption that sequencing depth was roughly uniform across donors.

Vbeta (60) and Jbeta (13) primers were used in the PCR. TCRdb's table, derived via immunoSEQ multiplex PCR, lists solely in-frame clones and lacks some. This table holds around 210,000 clones, 70% to 90% found once. With regard to this clone: What it binds is not known.

Trimming at V came to 2 bases and at J to 9 bases, leaving 4 bases not matched to a gene. The CDR3 runs 13 residues. The V gene's germline CDR1 is MNHNS and CDR2 SASEGT. The source is a girl aged 2 to 10 in good health and CMV-seronegative. This chain joins TRBV6-1 and TRBJ2-7; 10 nucleotides align to TRBD2. Sequenced material: PBMCs. CDR3 bases: TGTGCCAGCAGTGAACTAGCGGGAGTTGGGCAGTACTTC. Translating gives CASSELAGVGQYF.